This T cell receptor (beta chain) came from a study of OX40 agonist ivuxolimab in advanced cancers. In the study overall: Patients got intravenous ivuxolimab at 0.01 to 10 mg/kg every 2 weeks. Dose-escalation patients had hepatocellular carcinoma, melanoma, renal cell or head and neck cancer. Study-wide results and limits: Both CD4+ and CD8+ T cell populations in blood had undergone clonal expansion by week 6 at 0.1 to 3.0 mg/kg.

CDR1 and CDR2 (germline): SGHTA, FQGNSA. CDR3 size: 14 residues. Trimming cost V 3 bases and J 7 bases, with 12 bases left between them. Sequencing used immunoSEQ multiplex PCR; TCRdb keeps in-frame clones, though not all of them. The data contain about 73,000 clones, 75% to 95% of them seen just once; the ten biggest clones take up roughly 0.54%. Remarks on this clone: Its antigen is currently unknown.

This specimen was CD4+ or CD8+ T cells sorted from blood, taken in a trial of the OX40 agonist ivuxolimab. This chain joins TRBV7-2 and TRBJ2-2, with TRBD1 as a possible D gene (6 bases). The TCR was taken from an adult with an advanced solid tumor such as melanoma, head and neck, liver or kidney cancer. The DNA of the CDR3 is TGTGCCAGCAGCTTTCAACAGGGCAGCGGGGAGCTGTTTTTT. Amino acid sequence: CASSFQQGSGELFF. Drawing the rest from reference TRBV7-2 and TRBJ2-2, the complete variable domain is GAGVSQSPSNKVTEKGKDVELRCDPISGHTALYWYRQSLGQGLEFLIYFQGNSAPDKSGLPSDRFSAERTGGSVSTLTIQRTQQEDSAVYLCASSFQQGSGELFFGEGSRLTVL.